What follows are 5 T cell receptor beta chains derived from one specimen sequenced in a study of CD8+ T cells in alopecia areata. Extraction of RNA preceded its reverse transcription into cDNA, which served as the sequencing template. Assay: immunoSEQ multiplex PCR; the TCRdb copy retains only in-frame clones and omits some. The data show some 42,000 clones, roughly 89% seen once. Treatment specified: oral pan-JAK inhibitor, 5-10 mg twice daily. The starting material was CD8+ T cells sorted from blood, obtained at week 24, from a patient treated with tofacitinib. Source of these receptors: a human donor with alopecia areata.

This chain connects TRBV4-2 to TRBJ2-3; D assignment may be TRBD1 or TRBD2 (6 bases each). This CDR3 comprises 16 residues. Germline CDR1 LGHNA, CDR2 YNFKEQ. V was trimmed by 5 bases and J by 1 base, leaving 16 bases between them. In DNA, the CDR3 is TGTGCCAGCAGCAGTCTGGGGGGCTCGCGCACAGATACGCAGTATTTT. Residues: CASSSLGGSRTDTQYF.

This clone has only one observation. This chain joins TRBV7-8 and TRBJ2-1, with a tentative D call TRBD2 (5 bases). Deletions cut 7 bases from V and 14 bases from J, with 21 bases between. Germline V gives CDR1 SGHVS, CDR2 FQNEAQ. CDR3 length equals 13 residues. CDR3 in DNA: TGTGCCAGCACCCAAACCGGACTCTTGGCTGAGTTCTTC. Protein sequence: CASTQTGLLAEFF. The variable domain in full, completed from reference TRBV7-8 and TRBJ2-1, reads GAGVSQSPRYKVAKRGQDVALRCDPISGHVSLFWYQQALGQGPEFLTYFQNEAQLDKSGLPSDRFFAERPEGSVSTLKIQRTQQEDSAVYLCASTQTGLLAEFFGPGTRLTVL.

This chain joins TRBV15 and TRBJ2-2; D gene uncertain. The CDR3 runs 12 residues. Trimming removed 4 bases from V and 5 bases from J, with 5 bases in between. The germline CDR1 and CDR2 sequences are LNHNV and YYDKDF (reference sequence). This CDR3 reads CATSIETGELFF. In DNA, the CDR3 is TGTGCCACCAGCATAGAGACCGGGGAGCTGTTTTTT.

A note on this clone: In the same sample, other DNA sequences code for this CDR3. The chain recombines TRBV19 with TRBJ2-1; unclear D gene. From germline, CDR1 is LNHDA and CDR2 SQIVND (reference sequence). The CDR3 extends over 13 amino acids. The V gene lost 3 bases and the J gene lost 2 bases, with 5 bases spanning the gap. The CDR3 DNA reads as TGTGCCAGTAGTATCGGTCCCTACAATGAGCAGTTCTTC. Residues: CASSIGPYNEQFF.

CDR3 protein: CASSLELAGNQNTGELFF. The DNA of the CDR3 is TGCGCCAGCAGCTTGGAGCTAGCGGGGAATCAGAACACCGGGGAGCTGTTTTTT. This chain connects TRBV5-1 to TRBJ2-2, with 9 bases fitting TRBD2. CDR1 is SGHRS, CDR2 YFSETQ, per germline. J gave up 1 base and V 0 bases, and 7 bases lay outside the gene matches. CDR3 length: 18 amino acids.